Each of the 23 T cell receptor beta chains below was sequenced from the same sample in a study of cytomegalovirus exposure and HLA in healthy donors. PCR was performed using 60 Vbeta and 13 Jbeta primers. Produced via immunoSEQ multiplex PCR; TCRdb's table is partial and in-frame only. The data show around 100,000 clones, roughly 74% seen once. Sequenced sample: PBMCs. These receptor sequences come from a woman younger than 30 in good health and CMV-seropositive.

This clone was seen only a few times. The chain uses TRBV7-2 and TRBJ1-2, with 7 nucleotides matching TRBD1. The CDR3 has 13 amino acids. The V segment lost 5 bases and the J segment 7 bases; nucleotides outside the gene matches: 7. Germline CDR1 reads SGHTA; CDR2 reads FQGNSA. Here the CDR3 DNA reads TGTGCCAGCAGCACGGGGACAGTCCGTGGCTACACCTTC. Its protein product is CASSTGTVRGYTF.

The rearrangement joins TRBV4-2 to TRBJ2-3; D remains unclear. The length of the CDR3 is 15 residues. The V end was cut by 1 base, the J end by 3 bases, with 11 bases between. The germline V gene encodes CDR1 LGHNA and CDR2 YNFKEQ. The CDR3 DNA reads as TGTGCCAGCAGCCAAGGTCGCTTAACTACAGATACGCAGTATTTT. Translating gives CASSQGRLTTDTQYF.

This clone appeared a few times. The rearrangement uses TRBV9 and TRBJ2-7; possibly TRBD1 for D (5 bases). CDR1 is SGDLS, CDR2 YYNGEE, per germline. V was trimmed by 0 bases and J by 2 bases, leaving 6 bases between them. The CDR3 loop spans 13 amino acids. The CDR3 DNA is TGTGCCAGCAGCGTAGCAGGGCCCTACGAGCAGTACTTC. It codes for CASSVAGPYEQYF.

The rearrangement joins TRBV5-4 to TRBJ1-2; TRBD1 is a possible D gene (6 bases). The CDR3 is 15 residues long. Trimming shortened V by 4 bases and J by 4 bases, and 17 bases separated the two germline ends. Germline-derived CDR1 and CDR2 are SGHNT and YYREEE (reference sequence). CDR3 sequence: CASSRWTAVSYGYTF. The CDR3 nucleotides read TGTGCCAGCAGCCGCTGGACAGCAGTTAGCTATGGCTACACCTTC.

This rearrangement joins TRBV7-3 to TRBJ2-5; perhaps TRBD2 as D (6 bases). TRBJ2-7 matches the DNA end more closely, so the J call is doubtful. CDR3 size: 14 residues. The germline CDR1 and CDR2 sequences are SGHTA and FQGTGA. The CDR3 here is CASSLGAGPYEQYF. CDR3 nucleotides: TGTGCCAGCAGCTTAGGGGCGGGGCCCTACGAGCAGTACTTC.

The CDR3 DNA is TGTGCCAGCAGTTTGAGTGTCCAGGGGGCGAGGGGTGAGCAGTTCTTC. This translates into CASSLSVQGARGEQFF. V is TRBV27 and J is TRBJ2-1, with 8 bases lining up with TRBD1. The V gene's germline CDR1 is MNHEY and CDR2 SMNVEV (reference sequence). After removal of 3 bases from V and 9 bases from J, the junction contained 13 bases not matched to a gene. CDR3 length: 16 residues.

This clone has a handful of counts. The V call is TRBV27, the J call TRBJ1-1, with 8 bases lining up with TRBD1. Looked up from germline, CDR1 is MNHEY and CDR2 is SMNVEV (reference sequence). V gave up 8 bases and J gave up 2 bases; unmatched junction bases: 4. This CDR3 has 13 residues. The CDR3 loop reads CASGTGGNTEAFF. The CDR3 coding sequence is TGTGCCAGCGGCACAGGGGGTAACACTGAAGCTTTCTTT.

As for this clone: Additional DNA sequences in this sample encode the identical CDR3. The rearrangement uses TRBV18 and TRBJ2-5; D gene unclear. This CDR3 is 12 amino acids long. V shed 0 bases and J shed 5 bases, with 4 bases lying between them. The germline V gene encodes CDR1 KGHSH and CDR2 LQKENI. The chain's CDR3 is CASSPPGETQYF. The DNA of the CDR3 is TGTGCCAGCTCACCACCCGGGGAGACCCAGTACTTC.

The rearrangement joins TRBV7-2 to TRBJ2-3, with 9 bases aligning to TRBD2. Germline V lookup: CDR1 SGHTA, CDR2 FQGNSA. J lost 1 base, V lost 5 bases, and 4 bases had no gene match. CDR3 length equals 15 residues. Written as DNA, the CDR3 is TGTGCCAGCAGCGGCCGACTAGCGGGCACAGATACGCAGTATTTT. Residues: CASSGRLAGTDTQYF.

The chain employs TRBV30 and TRBJ2-5; D ambiguous. Germline values: CDR1 GTSNPN, CDR2 SVGIG (reference sequence). V lost 0 bases and J 1 base, leaving 6 bases between the germline ends. This CDR3 has 13 amino acids. CDR3 sequence: CAWSVGSQETQYF. CDR3 bases: TGTGCCTGGAGTGTTGGCAGCCAAGAGACCCAGTACTTC.

This clone appeared a single time. V usage is TRBV2 and J usage is TRBJ1-5; 8 positions match TRBD1. The CDR3 runs to 17 residues. CDR1 and CDR2 from the germline V gene are SNHLY and FYNNEI. The ends lost 4 bases at V and 4 bases at J; junction bases unmatched: 12. For the CDR3, the DNA is TGTGCCAGCAGTGCCCTAGGTGGGGACAGGAGAAATCAGCCCCAGCATTTT. This encodes CASSALGGDRRNQPQHF. Variable domain in full (rest from reference TRBV2 and TRBJ1-5): EPEVTQTPSHQVTQMGQEVILRCVPISNHLYFYWYRQILGQKVEFLVSFYNNEISEKSEIFDDQFSVERPDGSNFTLKIRSTKLEDSAMYFCASSALGGDRRNQPQHFGDGTRLSIL.

This clone was detected a few times. The chain employs TRBV4-2 and TRBJ2-7; TRBD2 aligns across 10 bases. Germline CDR1 and CDR2: LGHNA and YNFKEQ. Unmatched junction bases numbered 7, after V lost 6 bases and J lost 2 bases. This CDR3 comprises 15 residues. CDR3 amino acids: CASRGGLAPTYEQYF. The CDR3 nucleotides read TGTGCCAGCAGGGGGGGACTAGCGCCTACCTACGAGCAGTACTTC.

The gene calls are TRBV11-2 and TRBJ1-2; D remains ambiguous. CDR3 length: 11 residues. Germline V gene lookup returns CDR1 SGHAT and CDR2 FQNNGV. Trimming took off 1 base at V and 7 bases at J, with 4 bases between the two ends. The DNA for the CDR3 is TGTGCCAGCAGCTTAGCGGGTGGCTACACCTTC. Amino acid sequence: CASSLAGGYTF.

The chain couples TRBV7-9 to TRBJ2-7; no reliable D call. With 3 bases removed from V and 1 base from J, the gap between germline ends came to 13 bases. The V gene's germline CDR1 is SEHNR and CDR2 FQNEAQ (reference sequence). CDR3 size: 15 residues. The CDR3 loop reads CASSFQASPSYEQYF. The CDR3 DNA reads as TGTGCCAGCAGCTTTCAGGCGTCCCCTTCCTACGAGCAGTACTTC.

The table lists this clone with a count of one. The chain combines TRBV7-8 with TRBJ2-5; 12 bases map to TRBD2. Per the germline V gene, CDR1 is SGHVS and CDR2 is FQNEAQ. Trimming cost V 1 base and J 5 bases; bases outside gene matches: 8. The CDR3 consists of 17 residues. This CDR3 reads CASSLVTSGRVLETQYF. CDR3 nucleotides: TGTGCCAGCAGCTTAGTGACTAGCGGGAGAGTTCTTGAGACCCAGTACTTC.

The rearrangement uses TRBV28 and TRBJ2-5; 8 positions match TRBD1. J gave up 2 bases and V 5 bases, and 7 bases lay outside the gene matches. The CDR3 loop spans 15 amino acids. CDR1 and CDR2 from the germline V gene are MDHEN and SYDVKM. CDR3 region: CASSAPGQAQETQYF. Written as DNA, the CDR3 is TGTGCCAGCAGTGCCCCGGGACAGGCTCAAGAGACCCAGTACTTC.

The chain couples TRBV7-8 to TRBJ1-1, with D maybe TRBD1 (5 bases). Germline V CDR1 and CDR2: SGHVS, FQNEAQ. The V gene lost 1 base and the J gene lost 3 bases, with 9 bases spanning the gap. The CDR3 has 14 amino acids. This chain's CDR3 is CASSLGGDYTEAFF. The CDR3 DNA follows: TGTGCCAGCAGCTTAGGGGGCGACTACACTGAAGCTTTCTTT.

This chain uses TRBV27 with TRBJ2-1; a weak D match, TRBD2 (5 bases). With 5 bases removed from V and 9 bases from J, the gap between germline ends came to 8 bases. This CDR3 region has 11 residues. Per germline, CDR1 MNHEY and CDR2 SMNVEV (reference sequence). The CDR3 nucleotides read TGTGCCAGCAGTCGAGGGTTTGAGCAGTTCTTC. Translation: CASSRGFEQFF.

The V gene is TRBV10-3, the J gene TRBJ2-3; TRBD1 aligns across 10 bases. This CDR3 spans 15 amino acids. CDR1 ENHRY and CDR2 SYGVKD come from the germline V gene. Trimming removed 0 bases from V and 5 bases from J; junction bases left unmatched: 2. Written as DNA, the CDR3 is TGTGCCATCAGTGAGTCCAGGACAGGGGGAGATACGCAGTATTTT. Its protein is CAISESRTGGDTQYF.

In the case of this clone: Additional DNA sequences in this sample encode the identical CDR3. The chain is built from TRBV9 and TRBJ2-7; tentatively, D is TRBD2 (5 bases). CDR3 length: 14 residues. The germline V gene encodes CDR1 SGDLS and CDR2 YYNGEE. V shed 0 bases and J shed 0 bases, with 7 bases lying between them. This CDR3 is CASSVASSSYEQYF. Here the CDR3 DNA reads TGTGCCAGCAGCGTAGCTAGCTCCTCCTACGAGCAGTACTTC.

The chain recombines TRBV29-1 with TRBJ2-1; 10 positions match TRBD2. This CDR3 contains 14 residues. J was trimmed by 8 bases and V by 0 bases; bases with no gene match: 4. In germline, CDR1 is SQVTM, CDR2 ANQGSEA. CDR3 loop: CSVEDVAGGDEQFF. In DNA, the CDR3 is TGCAGCGTTGAAGATGTAGCGGGAGGCGATGAGCAGTTCTTC.

This chain uses TRBV4-3 with TRBJ2-7; maybe TRBD1 (6 bases). Germline values: CDR1 LGHNA, CDR2 YSLEER. This CDR3 contains 14 residues. Trimming shortened V by 1 base and J by 0 bases, and 7 bases separated the two germline ends. CDR3 sequence (DNA): TGCGCCAGCAGCCAAGGGACAGCCTCCTACGAGCAGTACTTC. This codes for CASSQGTASYEQYF.

The V and J genes are TRBV7-2 and TRBJ2-3, with D unclear. This CDR3 spans 14 amino acids. Germline V gene sequence: CDR1 SGHTA, CDR2 FQGNSA. Trimming pared 1 base from V and 4 bases from J, leaving 9 bases between. The CDR3 DNA reads TGTGCCAGCAGCTTAGTTGGGCCCCCAGATACGCAGTATTTT. Translating gives CASSLVGPPDTQYF.